This TCR beta chain was recovered during a study of control samples from healthy donors and cancer patients. The V and J ends lost 7 bases and 2 bases respectively, with 12 bases between them. CDR1 is SQVTM and CDR2 is ANQGSEA in the germline V gene. This CDR3 has 13 residues. Measured with immunoSEQ multiplex PCR; TCRdb has only the in-frame clones, and not every one. The sample lists about 130,000 clones, just under 95% seen once, with approximately 15% in the top ten. This receptor was obtained from a man aged 55 to 70 with colorectal cancer. The sample consisted of PBMCs. This rearrangement joins TRBV29-1 to TRBJ1-3, with D perhaps TRBD1 (6 bases). DNA for the CDR3: TGCAGCGCCCAACAGGGTACTGGAAACACCATATATTTT. Translated: CSAQQGTGNTIYF.